This T cell receptor (beta chain) comes out of a study of blood T cell repertoires in COVID-19 (dated by TCRdb to the early 2020s). Study-wide context: The collaborator samples originated in the United States, Italy and Spain and spanned the acute and convalescent phases of COVID-19. The material from the prospective study consisted of cDNA or gDNA derived from T cells, B-cell-depleted T cells, or PBMCs. Deeply sampled blood TCRbeta repertoires from subjects exposed to, actively infected with, or recovered from COVID-19 were included in the dataset. The repertoires were released in a freely available public database intended as a resource for research on the immune response to SARS-CoV-2. Samples came from the ongoing ImmuneRACE study (first 160 participants) plus 1,254 subjects from 6 global collaborators. The sample metadata nearly always contained a de-identified subject ID, COVID-19 status, age in years and sex. Where HLA class I and class II types were available, the types were taken from metadata supplied by the sample provider, not from assay-based typing. Broader findings and caveats from the paper: How much clinical and demographic metadata was included differed by source and by participant, and the metadata was provided uncurated.

About this clone: Its antigen specificity is not known. The input lacks base qualities; no much larger clone sits a single base away.

A second Seattle source provided samples from volunteer blood donors who had recovered from COVID-19. Whole blood was collected in K2EDTA tubes by collaborating institutions according to the institutions' own protocols. For TCRbeta analysis, collaborator samples were shipped as frozen whole blood, as isolated PBMCs, or as DNA extracted from either sample type. The immunoSEQ Assay, a bias-controlled multiplex PCR, was used to amplify TCRbeta CDR3 regions from genomic DNA. Per the authors' processing: The number of nucleated cells in each sample was estimated by amplification of reference gene primers within the assay. To quantify the absolute abundance of each unique TCRbeta CDR3 rearrangement, sequence reads were collapsed and filtered. For each sample, productive Simpson clonality was calculated as the square root of Simpson's diversity index across productive rearrangements. Held by TCRdb, this immuneACCESS table contains in-frame sequences only and omits some clones. Under half of the omission traces to an unresolved V gene where checked; the cause of the rest is unknown. The V and J calls and clone size come from that table; D and trimming were worked out from the DNA. The sample profile shows a few hundred thousand clones; around 83% of them were found once. The leading ten clones occupy around 2% of the sample.

Sequencing was carried out using peripheral blood. This TCR came from a man aged 25-40 years who had recovered from COVID-19.

This receptor has the CDR3 CASSSGTSGGPRPDTQYF. The DNA sequence follows: TGCGCCAGCAGCTCAGGGACTAGCGGGGGGCCGAGACCAGATACGCAGTATTTT. The chain joins TRBV5-1 to TRBJ2-3; TRBD2 lines up with 15 middle nucleotides. CDR1 SGHRS and CDR2 YFSETQ were looked up in the germline V gene. The CDR3 goes from the cysteine to the phenylalanine over 18 residues. The read is trimmed to its CDR3 DNA, 54 bases read in frame from base 1. The germline V end is reduced by 3 bases and the J end by 4 bases; junction bases left unmatched: 9. The CDR3, completed at both ends by the reference TRBV5-1 and TRBJ2-3 genes, gives the full variable domain KAGVTQTPRYLIKTRGQQVTLSCSPISGHRSVSWYQQTPGQGLQFLFEYFSETQRNKGNFPGRFSGRQFSNSRSEMNVSTLELGDSALYLCASSSGTSGGPRPDTQYFGPGTRLTVL.